This TCR beta chain stems from a study of molecular identifiers for immune sequencing clone quantification. A note on this clonotype: This may arise from a read error, as a much more abundant clone is one base away.

The CDR3 sequence is 13 residues long. TCRdb re-called the PCR reads with MiXCR, one entry per CDR3 protein. This table holds hundreds of thousands of distinct CDR3 sequences, 25% found once. The chain couples TRBV5-3 to TRBJ1-1; D remains ambiguous. TRBV5-3 is an ORF; its function is uncertain. This TCR was recovered from a human donor in good health. Some libraries in this study had Jurkat cell RNA spiked in. The sample was naive CD8+ T cells from blood, with Jurkat cell RNA spiked in. Indicated subset: FACS-sorted CD8+CD4-CCR7+CD45RA+ naive T cells. CDR3 loop: CASSSLSHTEAFF. The CDR3 coding sequence is TGTGCCAGCAGCTCTTTGTCGCACACTGAAGCTTTCTTT.